These 10 T cell receptor beta chains share one sample of origin, sequenced in a study of shared clonotypes between healthy human individuals. Sequenced by immunoSEQ multiplex PCR; TCRdb stores in-frame clones only, minus some. The data show 550,000 to 850,000 clones, with roughly 70% seen just once and under 2% held by the top ten. Sequenced input: memory CD4+ T cells sorted from blood. The sample's subset: CD45RA-negative fraction. Receptors were obtained from a woman aged 25 to 39 in good health.

The rearrangement links TRBV5-6 to TRBJ2-3, with D maybe TRBD2 (6 bases). This CDR3 contains 17 residues. CDR1 and CDR2 (germline): SGHDT, YYEEEE. The ends were cut back, 0 bases at V and 0 bases at J, with 14 bases in the middle. For the CDR3, the DNA is TGTGCCAGCAGCTTGGCCGTGGTCAGCGGGAGCACAGATACGCAGTATTTT. It yields the protein CASSLAVVSGSTDTQYF.

The chain recombines TRBV2 with TRBJ2-5; a weak D match, TRBD2 (5 bases). CDR3 length: 13 residues. Trimming took 6 bases from V and 3 from J, leaving 11 bases between them. CDR1 is SNHLY and CDR2 is FYNNEI in the germline V gene. The CDR3, as DNA: TGTGCCAGCAGGAAGGAGGTCGAAGAGACCCAGTACTTC. Its translation is CASRKEVEETQYF.

The CDR3 protein is CASSATGSSYNEQFF. CDR3 sequence (DNA): TGTGCCAGCAGCGCTACAGGGAGCTCCTACAATGAGCAGTTCTTC. This chain joins TRBV9 and TRBJ2-1, with D perhaps matching TRBD1 (6 bases). Trimming removed 3 bases at V and 0 bases at J, with 10 bases between. CDR3 length: 15 residues. Germline CDR1 is SGDLS and CDR2 is YYNGEE.

Only a few counts were recorded for this clone. This chain links TRBV5-5 with TRBJ1-1; D is unclear. Germline V gene sequence: CDR1 SGHKS, CDR2 YYEKEE (reference sequence). Trimming pared 4 bases from V and 5 bases from J, leaving 15 bases between. The CDR3 contains 14 residues. CDR3 sequence: CASSPRQSGTEAFF. CDR3 sequence (DNA): TGTGCCAGCAGCCCCCGGCAGAGTGGGACTGAAGCTTTCTTT.

The rearrangement links TRBV19 to TRBJ2-3; TRBD2 is a possible D gene (5 bases). This CDR3 has 17 residues. Germline V gives CDR1 LNHDA, CDR2 SQIVND (reference sequence). The V gene lost 2 bases and the J gene lost 2 bases, with 17 bases spanning the gap. In nucleotides, the CDR3 is TGTGCCAGTAGTATAACGGCTAGCCCTAGCCCCACAGATACGCAGTATTTT. Translating gives CASSITASPSPTDTQYF.

The chain carries TRBV6-5 and TRBJ1-1; D is uncertain. Trimming left V 3 bases short and J 5 bases short, with 7 bases between. The germline V gene has CDR1 MNHEY and CDR2 SVGAGI. The CDR3 has 12 amino acids. As DNA, the CDR3 is TGTGCCAGCAGTTATTTGGGGACTGAAGCTTTCTTT. It specifies CASSYLGTEAFF.

This rearrangement joins TRBV5-4 to TRBJ2-6; TRBD1 agrees at 7 bases. Germline V gene data show CDR1 as SGHNT and CDR2 as YYREEE (reference sequence). The junction had 2 bases not matched to a gene; V was cut back by 1 base and J by 1 base. CDR3 length equals 16 residues. The CDR3 spells CASSLTGASGANVLTF. The CDR3, as DNA: TGTGCCAGCAGCTTGACAGGGGCGTCTGGGGCCAACGTCCTGACTTTC.

CDR3 DNA: TGTGCCAGCAACAGGGGGCTGAGGCAGCCCCAGCATTTT. Its protein product is CASNRGLRQPQHF. This sequence joins TRBV6-1 and TRBJ1-5; 9 bases align to TRBD1. With V trimmed by 7 bases and J by 7 bases, 5 bases remained unmatched. Germline V gives CDR1 MNHNS, CDR2 SASEGT. CDR3 size: 13 residues.

The V gene is TRBV18, the J gene TRBJ1-5, with D maybe TRBD1 (5 bases). This CDR3 is 13 amino acids long. V was pared by 3 bases and J by 3 bases, with 6 bases between. Germline CDR1 and CDR2: KGHSH and LQKENI. This CDR3 reads CASSPDTNQPQHF. Here the CDR3 DNA reads TGTGCCAGCTCACCGGACACCAATCAGCCCCAGCATTTT. Combining the CDR3 with reference TRBV18 and TRBJ1-5 gives the whole variable domain NAGVMQNPRHLVRRRGQEARLRCSPMKGHSHVYWYRQLPEEGLKFMVYLQKENIIDESGMPKERFSAEFPKEGPSILRIQQVVRGDSAAYFCASSPDTNQPQHFGDGTRLSIL.

The chain employs TRBV6-5 and TRBJ1-2; TRBD1 aligns across 7 bases. The CDR3 is made up of 14 amino acids. Per the germline V gene, CDR1 is MNHEY and CDR2 is SVGAGI. V shed 6 bases and J 7 bases; nucleotides not matched to a gene: 11. CDR3 sequence reads: CASSLLTGRSGYTF. The CDR3 DNA sequence: TGTGCCAGCAGCCTACTGACAGGGAGGAGTGGCTACACCTTC.